This TCR beta chain was obtained from a study of cytomegalovirus exposure and HLA in healthy donors. Study-level background: Earlier results showed some 120 million unique TCR beta sequences derived from 150 million to 200 million T cells. Membership in the Caucasian-associated ancestry cluster was found for about 80% of roughly 400 genotyped donors.

Study outcomes and limitations: Earlier analysis looked at TCR beta V segments, and most were productive about 87% or about 30% of the time.

On this clone itself: The antigen remains unidentified.

Although they were nominally healthy when sampled, donors likely had unrecorded immune exposures. PCR was performed using 60 Vbeta and 13 Jbeta primers. The method was immunoSEQ multiplex PCR; TCRdb's version includes in-frame clones alone and lacks a portion of them. The profile shows roughly 200,000 clones, about 82% of them singletons. Sequencing was performed on PBMCs. This sequence was found in a woman between 45 and 65 years old in good health and CMV-seronegative.

The CDR3 here is CASSLRRTGRDNEQFF. CDR3 coding DNA: TGTGCCAGCAGCTTAAGGAGGACAGGGCGGGACAATGAGCAGTTCTTC. The V gene is TRBV7-2, the J gene TRBJ2-1; TRBD1 matches at 8 bases. This CDR3 is built from 16 residues. V was clipped by 2 bases and J by 5 bases; unmatched bases: 8. CDR1 is SGHTA and CDR2 is FQGNSA in the germline V gene.